This T cell receptor (beta chain) was identified during a study of shared clonotypes between healthy human individuals (dated by TCRdb to the early 2020s). Context from the whole study: The cohort comprised two women and a few men aged 18 to 49 years. For each donor, CD4 naive and CD4 memory were each run on three plates, CD8 naive on two plates, and CD8 memory on one plate. The study deeply sequenced blood TCR repertoires of five healthy adults to estimate repertoire size and the extent of clonotype sharing between individuals. Libraries were prepared and TCR repertoires were sequenced by different laboratories using diverse techniques, in order to increase sequencing depth and limit assay-specific biases. Per donor, leukapheresis produced somewhere between about 0.94 and 9 billion PBMCs. Results the study describes overall, beyond this receptor: Across a few donors, approximately 4.6% of naive CD4, approximately 3.5% of naive CD8, under 2.5% of memory CD4, and under 0.45% of memory CD8 clonotypes were shared. Sampling was limited to blood, and TCR repertoires in tissue likely differ from TCR repertoires in blood. Compared with non-shared clonotypes, clonotypes shared by all four sorted-subset donors had higher generation probabilities. Naive subsets generally had larger estimated clonotype richness than memory subsets did. Incomplete sequencing was indicated by rarefaction of sorted-subset datasets, despite the large sequencing depth. Pairwise subsampling indicated that sequencing depth was expected to affect the degree of clonotype sharing among donors. The small number of donors limited the genetic and exposure-history diversity represented.

Using the deep immunoSEQ assay, TCR CDR3 regions were amplified from genomic DNA by multiplex PCR. Extracted genomic DNA from each cell subset was distributed evenly across all wells of several immunoSEQ 96-well plates, and each plate was treated as a replicate. Each replicate PCR for sorted subsets received about 200 ng genomic DNA, equal to 30,000 or so T cell genomes. Purified libraries were quantified with a Qubit 3.0 fluorometer, sized on a Bioanalyzer 2100, and re-quantified with the KAPA Library Quantification kit. A separate single-read 150-cycle Illumina NextSeq 550 flow cell was used to sequence each immunoSEQ 96-well plate. In the source study's methods: Because the immunoSEQ output included only junctional sequences and no quality scores, the filtering could not be the same as the filtering used for full-length reads. To assign V/J genes and CDR3, sequences were annotated using PyIR, a Python wrapper for IgBLAST v1.9, with IMGT germline references. Any read was removed if the V/J assignment was weak (E-value above 1e-6), the CDR3 was missing, or the read contained stop codons, out-of-frame junctions, or ambiguous translated residues. V3J clonotypes were defined as sequences sharing an identical inferred V gene, J gene, and CDR3 amino acid sequence. Percentage overlap between repertoires was calculated by dividing the number of shared unique clonotypes by the size of the smaller repertoire. Richness of each repertoire was evaluated using RTK rarefaction, the Chao1 estimator, and Recon v2.1 estimates of unobserved clonotypes. OLGA was used to compute generation probabilities for all TCRbeta clonotypes that the gDNA method yielded from a handful of donors. TCRdb limited this immuneACCESS table to in-frame rearrangements with V and J called. A share of clones is missing; checked studies link under half to unresolved V genes, and the rest is unexplained. V and J calls and clone size are as listed in that table; D and trimming were resolved from the DNA. The sample yields around 1,900,000 clones; around 95% were counted once. The top ten constitute 1.5% to 2% of the sample.

In the case of this clone: Its antigen is still unknown. No much larger clonotype is one base removed from it; base qualities were not supplied.

CD8 naive samples were obtained by positive selection for CCR7 among CD45RO-negative cells, yielding a CD45RA+CCR7+ population from which TemRA cells were excluded. Donors were healthy HIV-negative adults with no recently reported acute infections or vaccinations. Every donor was a Caucasian adult residing in Nashville, Tennessee, USA. After blood collection by leukapheresis, PBMCs were isolated using Ficoll-Histopaque density gradient centrifugation and then cryopreserved in the vapor phase of liquid nitrogen. Purity and quantity of every magnetically sorted T cell population were checked by analytical flow cytometry. Each sorted fraction had its genomic DNA isolated and then quantified by UV absorbance on a Nanodrop 2000c. From cysteine to phenylalanine, the CDR3 is 15 amino acids long. Just CDR3 DNA is preserved here, 45 bases in frame from base 1. Trimming leaves V shorter by 4 bases and J shorter by 3 bases, with the junction holding 4 bases beyond the gene matches. Reading the germline V gene gives CDR1 MDHEN and CDR2 SYDVKM.

Specimen: naive CD8+ T cells from PBMCs. What the cell subset or site label conveys for this sample: CD45RA+CCR7+. The V gene is TRBV28 and the J gene is TRBJ1-5, and TRBD1 matches 9 of the central bases. This clonotype was sampled from a man between 18 and 29 years old in good health. Some clones in this sample may be carry-over from other donors' samples. CDR3 region: CASSYRDRVNQPQHF. The base sequence is TGTGCCAGCAGTTACCGGGACAGGGTCAATCAGCCCCAGCATTTT.